This T cell receptor beta chain derives from a study of prognosis after radiotherapy for stage I lung cancer. Study as a whole: The study enrolled about 13 men and roughly six women as patients, aged 53 to 84 with a median of roughly 72 years.

Two-round multiplex PCR, the amplification method, yielded TCR beta CDR3 from genomic DNA. First-round PCR amplification was performed with primers specific to each TRBV and TRBJ gene. TCRdb ran MiXCR on the multiplex PCR reads and lists one entry per CDR3 protein. The table lists more than 13,000 distinct CDR3 sequences, about 32% of them singletons, with around an eighth in the top ten. The CDR3 runs to 18 residues. The ends were cut back, 2 bases at V and 1 base at J, with 18 bases in the middle. Looked up from germline, CDR1 is LNHDA and CDR2 is SQIVND (reference sequence). The sequence derives from a donor over 45 with non-small cell lung cancer. The V call is TRBV19, the J call TRBJ1-5, with unresolved D. This sample comprised PBMCs, obtained before or after stereotactic body radiation therapy (not recorded which). The CDR3 here is CASSIRKDVRESNQPQHF. CDR3 in DNA: TGTGCCAGTAGTATAAGGAAGGACGTGAGGGAGAGCAATCAGCCCCAGCATTTT.